This TCR beta chain was sequenced for a study of PD-L1 blockade in urothelial cancer. Background on the study: The study started patients on atezolizumab in the mid-2010s, giving 1,200 mg intravenously every 3 weeks. The study, taken as a whole, reports: Below-median pretreatment blood TCR clonality was a predictor of better survival.

Produced via immunoSEQ multiplex PCR; TCRdb's table is partial and in-frame only. The sample lists about 53,000 clones; 87% were seen once. On this clone itself: What it recognizes is unknown.

Time point indicated: pretreatment peripheral blood. Each patient supplied 1 to 8 pretreatment and on-treatment samples. The CDR3 is 14 residues long. Germline V gives CDR1 SGHTA, CDR2 FQGNSA. The trim removed 5 bases at V and 4 bases at J, leaving 6 bases unmatched. The sequence derives from a woman aged 55 to 70 with urothelial cancer. Material: PBMCs, obtained around atezolizumab (anti-PD-L1) treatment. This chain joins TRBV7-2 and TRBJ1-1, with 8 bases lining up with TRBD1. The CDR3 spells CASSLRTGSTEAFF. The CDR3 nucleotides are TGTGCCAGCAGCCTGAGGACAGGGTCCACTGAAGCTTTCTTT.